The 11 T cell receptor beta chains presented below share a single source sample, sequenced in a study of T cell clonality in common variable immunodeficiency. This table comes from immunoSEQ multiplex PCR, and its TCRdb copy is limited to in-frame clones, with some not included. This sample carries 75,000 to 85,000 clones, none of them present only once. Material for sequencing was peripheral blood mononuclear cells. Receptors were obtained from a person aged 18-70 years in good health.

At least ten counts were recorded for this clone. The read gets to within 3 residues of the CDR3 end, and the germline J gene fills in the rest. J is TRBJ2-1 and V is TRBV13, with TRBD1 identical over 7 bases. Per germline, CDR1 PRHDT and CDR2 FYEKMQ (reference sequence). This CDR3 is built from 15 residues. V dropped 4 bases and J dropped 6; count of bases not matched to a gene: 9. The covered CDR3 bases are TGTGCCAGCAGCTCCCCTCCGACAGGGATCAATGAG. This translates into CASSSPPTGINE. The entire CDR3 is CASSSPPTGINEQFF.

This clone was counted at least ten times. Sequencing ends 3 residues short of the CDR3 end; the germline J gene provides the rest. The chain joins TRBV29-1 to TRBJ1-3; possibly TRBD1 for D (5 bases). CDR1 is SQVTM and CDR2 is ANQGSEA in the germline V gene. The CDR3 sequence is 14 residues long. V lost 4 bases and J 4 bases, leaving 14 bases between the germline ends. CDR3 DNA, as far as it was read: TGCAGCGTTGTAGGGACTGCGACGGGAAACACC. Its translation: CSVVGTATGNT. The CDR3 as a whole reads CSVVGTATGNTIYF.

There are many counts of this clone. Read sequence stops 3 residues before the CDR3 end, and the germline J gene provides the missing end. The chain couples TRBV20-1 to TRBJ2-3, with TRBD2 identical over 13 bases. CDR1 DFQATT and CDR2 SNEGSKA come from the germline V gene (reference sequence). With 6 bases clipped from V and 0 bases from J, the junction kept 12 bases outside the gene matches. The CDR3 spans 18 residues. CDR3 region: CSAGPTSGRGSSTDTQYF. The CDR3 bases that were read are TGCAGTGCCGGCCCTACTAGCGGGAGGGGATCTAGCACAGATACG.

This clone was observed many times. The read ends 3 residues early relative to the CDR3; the germline J gene fills the gap. The chain joins TRBV7-2 to TRBJ1-1; 7 nucleotides match TRBD1. Germline V CDR1 and CDR2: SGHTA, FQGNSA. The V and J ends lost 5 bases and 7 bases, in that order; junction bases with no gene match: 10. This CDR3 region has 14 residues. CDR3 loop: CASSRWTGNSEAFF. The covered CDR3 bases are TGTGCCAGCAGCCGCTGGACAGGAAATAGTGAA.

Many counts were recorded for this clone. The CDR3 extends 3 residues past the end of the read, so its final part is completed from the germline J gene. The rearrangement uses TRBV7-2 and TRBJ2-3, with 9 positions matching TRBD2. This CDR3 comprises 14 residues. The germline V gene has CDR1 SGHTA and CDR2 FQGNSA. The V and J ends lost 3 bases and 6 bases, in that order; junction bases with no gene match: 4. The sequenced CDR3 bases are TGTGCCAGCAGCTTGGGACTAGCAAGCGATACG. Protein product: CASSLGLASDT. In full, the CDR3 reads CASSLGLASDTQYF.

As for this clone: The sequence runs out 3 residues before the end of the CDR3; the remainder is reconstructed from the germline J gene. The genes are TRBV16 and TRBJ2-1; TRBD1 aligns across 10 bases. Germline CDR1 reads KGHSY; CDR2 reads FQNENV. The CDR3 sequence is 15 residues long. V shed 0 bases, J shed 7 bases, and the junction held 3 bases outside the gene matches. The CDR3 DNA, read in part, is TGTGCCAGCAGCCAATCGTGGACAGGGGGGAATGAG. It yields the protein CASSQSWTGGNE. From start to end, the CDR3 is CASSQSWTGGNEQFF. Full variable domain (rest looked up from reference TRBV16 and TRBJ2-1): GEEVAQTPKHLVRGEGQKAKLYCAPIKGHSYVFWYQQVLKNEFKFLISFQNENVFDETGMPKERFSAKCLPNSPCSLEIQATKLEDSAVYFCASSQSWTGGNEQFFGPGTRLTVL.

This clone was found many times. The DNA ends 3 residues before the CDR3 does, and the rest of the CDR3 is filled in from the germline J gene. The genes are TRBV29-1 and TRBJ2-1; possibly TRBD1 for D (6 bases). The CDR3 is made up of 14 amino acids. V gave up 5 bases and J gave up 2 bases, with 13 bases separating them. The germline gives CDR1 SQVTM, CDR2 ANQGSEA. CDR3 DNA (partial): TGCAGCGTTCCCGGACAGATTACCTACAATGAG. The encoded protein is CSVPGQITYNE. In full, the CDR3 reads CSVPGQITYNEQFF.

This clone was counted ten times or more. The read stops 3 residues short of the end of the CDR3; the missing end is completed from the germline J gene. This chain links TRBV11-3 with TRBJ2-1, with 7 bases identical to TRBD2. The CDR3 runs to 15 residues. Trimming removed 5 bases from V and 4 bases from J; junction bases left unmatched: 8. Germline V CDR1 and CDR2: SGHNT, YENEEA. Partial CDR3 DNA: TGTGCCAGCAGCCTGACTAGCCACCAGTACAATGAG. This translates into CASSLTSHQYNE. The CDR3 in its entirety is CASSLTSHQYNEQFF.

This clone showed up many times. The read falls 3 residues short of the CDR3 end, and the missing part is taken from the germline J gene. V and J are TRBV2 and TRBJ2-2, with D possibly matching TRBD1 (5 bases). V dropped 2 bases and J dropped 4 bases, with 5 bases sitting between them. The germline V gene encodes CDR1 SNHLY and CDR2 FYNNEI. CDR3 length: 13 amino acids. The sequenced CDR3 bases are TGTGCCAGCAGTGAACAGGGCACCGGGGAG. Translated: CASSEQGTGE. The full CDR3 is CASSEQGTGELFF.

This clone was detected a few times. The read falls 3 residues short of the CDR3 end, and the missing part is taken from the germline J gene. V usage is TRBV20-1 and J usage is TRBJ1-2, with a tentative D call TRBD1 (6 bases). Germline-derived CDR1 and CDR2 are DFQATT and SNEGSKA (reference sequence). The CDR3 runs 14 residues. With 4 bases removed from V and 4 bases from J, the gap between germline ends came to 16 bases. This chain's CDR3 is CSAKIAGGSYGYTF. The CDR3 DNA, read in part, is TGCAGTGCTAAAATTGCGGGGGGCAGCTATGGC.

With regard to this clone: The read ends 3 residues shy of where the CDR3 ends; the end is completed using the germline J gene. V and J are TRBV29-1 and TRBJ2-7; D perhaps matches TRBD1 (6 bases). Trimming removed 6 bases from V and 6 bases from J, with 12 bases in between. The CDR3 is 11 amino acids. Per the germline V gene, CDR1 is SQVTM and CDR2 is ANQGSEA. Incomplete CDR3 DNA: TGCAGCGTATCGAGGACAGCCGAG. Protein sequence: CSVSRTAE. The full CDR3 protein is CSVSRTAEQYF.